This TCR beta chain was sequenced in a study of T-cell memory formation after mild COVID-19. Study observations and caveats: A second wave expanding day 15 to 37 was CD4+-biased; contracting clones were balanced. Shrinking CD4+ clones resided mostly in CM and EM, and CD8+ ones in EMRA.

TCRdb called the 5' RACE reads again in MiXCR, with one record for every CDR3 protein. Found here are about 7,100 distinct CDR3 sequences, about 54% of them singletons; the top ten hold 2% to 3%. CDR1 and CDR2 from the germline V gene are SGHRS and YFSETQ. The CDR3 length is 15 residues. Trimming shortened V by 3 bases and J by 2 bases, and 14 bases separated the two germline ends. Notes on this clonotype: Antigen unknown.

Sequencing was performed on PBMCs or a T cell subset sorted from them (not recorded which). The TCR comes from an adult who had mild COVID-19 (a few samples of this study predate the infection). Cell type and time point are not known. The V and J genes are TRBV5-1 and TRBJ2-5; the D gene is possibly TRBD1 (5 bases). The CDR3 coding sequence is TGCGCCAGCAGCTCCTCAGGACACCAACAAGAGACCCAGTACTTC. Its protein is CASSSSGHQQETQYF.